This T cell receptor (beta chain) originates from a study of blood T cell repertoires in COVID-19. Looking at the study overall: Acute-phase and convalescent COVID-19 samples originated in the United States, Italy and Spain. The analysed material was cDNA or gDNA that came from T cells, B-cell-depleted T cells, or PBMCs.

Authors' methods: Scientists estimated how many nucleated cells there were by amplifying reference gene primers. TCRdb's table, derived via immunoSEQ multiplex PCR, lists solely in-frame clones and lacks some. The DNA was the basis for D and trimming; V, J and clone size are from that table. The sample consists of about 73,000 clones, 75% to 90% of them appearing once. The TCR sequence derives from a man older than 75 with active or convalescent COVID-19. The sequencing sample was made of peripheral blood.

CDR3 DNA: TGTGCCAGTAGTCCCCGGGACAGGGTTCGCGAGCAGTACTTC. This translates into CASSPRDRVREQYF. The chain carries TRBV19 and TRBJ2-7; 9 nucleotides agree with TRBD1. Germline V lookup: CDR1 LNHDA, CDR2 SQIVND (reference sequence). Losses at the gene ends were 5 bases for V and 6 bases for J; bases not matched to a gene: 8. CDR3 length equals 14 residues.